This T cell receptor (beta chain) was sequenced in a study of T cell responses to AZD1222 COVID-19 vaccine. The CDR3 has 16 amino acids. V shed 1 base and J 4 bases; nucleotides not matched to a gene: 9. Germline CDR1 and CDR2: MGHRA and YSYEKL. Assay: immunoSEQ multiplex PCR; the TCRdb copy retains only in-frame clones and omits some. Of 95,000 to 120,000 clones listed, around 84% are singletons. The sequence derives from an adult in good health. The sample was peripheral blood, taken on day 0 of AZD1222 vaccination. The V call is TRBV4-1, the J call TRBJ2-7, with 8 bases that match TRBD1. CDR3 residues: CASSQGEWTGSYEQYF. The DNA of the CDR3 is TGCGCCAGCAGCCAAGGGGAGTGGACAGGGTCATACGAGCAGTACTTC.